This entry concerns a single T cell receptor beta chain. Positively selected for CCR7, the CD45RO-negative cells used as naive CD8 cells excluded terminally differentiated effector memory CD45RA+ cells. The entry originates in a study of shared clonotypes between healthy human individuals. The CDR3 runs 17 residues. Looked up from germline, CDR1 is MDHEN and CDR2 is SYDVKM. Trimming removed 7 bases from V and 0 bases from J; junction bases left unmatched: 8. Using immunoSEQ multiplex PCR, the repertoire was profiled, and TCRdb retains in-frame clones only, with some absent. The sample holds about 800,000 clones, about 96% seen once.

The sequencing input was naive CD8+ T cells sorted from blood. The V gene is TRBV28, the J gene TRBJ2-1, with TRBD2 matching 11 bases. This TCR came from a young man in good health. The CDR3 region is CASIPTSGKSSYNEQFF. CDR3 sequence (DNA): TGTGCCAGCATCCCGACTAGCGGGAAAAGCTCCTACAATGAGCAGTTCTTC.